The source of this T cell receptor beta chain is a study of identical twins. Template switching (which added a universal primer site) was used, and cDNA carried unique molecular identifiers. TCRdb ran MiXCR on the 5' RACE reads and lists one entry per CDR3 protein. The sample contains approximately 630,000 distinct CDR3 sequences, just over 7% of which appear only once. This clonotype showed up just a few times. This CDR3 has 14 amino acids. The germline CDR1 and CDR2 sequences are MNHEY and SMNVEV (reference sequence). The V end lost 5 bases, the J end lost 1 base, and 11 bases lay between the germline ends. This same sample was also part of a study on yellow fever vaccine responses in identical twins.

The sequenced sample was PBMCs. This sequence was found in a woman younger than 30 in good health. The J gene is TRBJ1-1, the V gene TRBV27; D is unresolved. The CDR3 nucleotides are TGTGCCAGCAGTGCGAGGGCGGGGAACACTGAAGCTTTCTTT. Translating it yields CASSARAGNTEAFF.